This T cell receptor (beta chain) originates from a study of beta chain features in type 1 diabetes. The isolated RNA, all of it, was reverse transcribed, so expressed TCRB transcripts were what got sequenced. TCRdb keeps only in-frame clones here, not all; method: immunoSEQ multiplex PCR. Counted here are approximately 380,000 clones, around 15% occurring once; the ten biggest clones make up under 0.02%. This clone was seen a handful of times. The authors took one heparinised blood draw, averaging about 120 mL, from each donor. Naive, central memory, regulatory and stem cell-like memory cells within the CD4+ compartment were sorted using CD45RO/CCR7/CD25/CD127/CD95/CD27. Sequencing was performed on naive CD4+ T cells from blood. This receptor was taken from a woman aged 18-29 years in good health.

Here the CDR3 reads CSVIIFNTDTQYF. For the CDR3, the DNA is TGCAGCGTTATTATATTTAACACAGATACGCAGTATTTT. This chain uses TRBV29-1 with TRBJ2-3; D uncertain. The germline gives CDR1 SQVTM, CDR2 ANQGSEA. V lost 5 bases and J lost 2, with 11 bases in between. CDR3 length equals 13 residues.